This T cell receptor beta chain was observed in a study of PD-L1 blockade in urothelial cancer. Whole-study context: Patients initiated atezolizumab in about 2014 at 1,200 mg intravenously every 3 weeks. The study recovered a median of about 140,000 T cells per blood sample. Study findings and constraints: Greater 3-week expansion of tumor-associated blood clones was recorded for durable-benefit patients.

Concerning this clone itself: Its specificity is not known.

Only in-frame clones appear in the TCRdb table, and some are missing; sequencing was by immunoSEQ multiplex PCR. This sample carries tens of thousands of clones, under 90% of them seen once, and the ten largest clones take 1.6%. CDR1 SNHLY and CDR2 FYNNEI come from the germline V gene. The CDR3 consists of 17 residues. With 4 bases removed from V and 2 bases from J, the gap between germline ends came to 17 bases. Time point denoted: peripheral blood 6 weeks after treatment start. Patients' cancers were locally advanced or metastatic urothelial carcinomas. Here the sequenced sample was PBMCs, taken around atezolizumab (anti-PD-L1) treatment. This clonotype was sampled from a man between 65 and 85 years old with urothelial cancer. The rearrangement uses TRBV2 and TRBJ2-2; weak D call: TRBD2 (5 bases). In nucleotides, the CDR3 is TGTGCCAGCAGTGTCCTCGTCAGGAGGATTAACACCGGGGAGCTGTTTTTT. Translated, it gives CASSVLVRRINTGELFF.